The next 24 T cell receptor delta chains were all read from a single sample in a study of γδ T cells in repeated Plasmodium falciparum infection. TCRdb used CATT to re-call clones from the multiplex PCR reads. The sample contains 75,000 to 100,000 delta-chain clones, more than 1.4% of which appear only once. Bulk repertoires came from Vgamma9/Vdelta2+ or Vdelta2-negative gammadelta T cells flow-sorted from PBMC. The material sequenced was gamma-delta T cells from blood. The receptors here all came from a pool of human donors (malaria-infected and uninfected, not separated).

On this clone itself: The protein given by TCRdb reflects a much larger clone and differs at residue 11 from this DNA's translation, likely from a read error; the protein shown is the DNA's translation. The chain couples TRDV3 to TRDJ1, with no clear D. There are 17 residues in the CDR3. The V gene lost 0 bases and the J gene lost 1 base, with 21 bases spanning the gap. From germline, CDR1 is TVYSNPD and CDR2 GDNSRS (reference sequence). CDR3 sequence (DNA): TGTGCCTTTAGACACAGCCCCGGGGCGGGTCCCACCGATAAACTCATCTTT. Translated, it gives CAFRHSPGAGPTDKLIF.

This clone has ten or more counts. The chain combines TRDV1 with TRDJ1; 11 positions match TRDD3. The CDR3 loop spans 17 amino acids. Germline assignment: CDR1 TSWWSYY and CDR2 QGS. V gave up 3 bases and J gave up 9 bases; unmatched junction bases: 15. CDR3 region: CALGDHGFPGGYMQLIF. For the CDR3, the DNA is TGTGCTCTTGGGGACCACGGGTTTCCTGGGGGATACATGCAACTCATCTTT.

This clone was found many times. V usage is TRDV1 and J usage is TRDJ1; 10 bases are a match to TRDD3. This CDR3 region has 22 residues. Germline V gene lookup returns CDR1 TSWWSYY and CDR2 QGS. V lost 2 bases, J lost 4 bases, and 25 bases stayed unmatched. The DNA of the CDR3 is TGTGCTCTTGGGGAAAAGGGCTACGGTGGGGGATACAGTTTGGTTAGTCACGATAAACTCATCTTT. This codes for CALGEKGYGGGYSLVSHDKLIF.

This clone was recorded at least ten times. The TCRdb protein, from a much larger clone, departs from this DNA's translation at residue 5, likely by read error; the protein shown derives from the DNA. The V call is TRDV1, the J call TRDJ1; 8 bases are a match to TRDD3. This CDR3 comprises 17 residues. V lost 5 bases and J lost 0; bases outside the gene matches: 11. The V gene's germline CDR1 is TSWWSYY and CDR2 QGS. In DNA, the CDR3 is TGTGCTCTTGGGAACCACTGGGGGGTCTTGTACACCGATAAACTCATCTTT. It specifies CALGNHWGVLYTDKLIF.

This clone was seen a few times. TCRdb pairs this DNA with a much larger clone's protein that differs at residue 12, likely a read error; the protein shown was translated from the DNA. This chain joins TRDV1 and TRDJ1; a weak D match, TRDD2 (6 bases). Germline V gene data show CDR1 as TSWWSYY and CDR2 as QGS. The CDR3 runs to 21 residues. V gave up 4 bases and J gave up 0 bases, with 30 bases separating them. As DNA, the CDR3 is TGTGCTCTTGGGGGGCGGCCTTCCCTTAAAACGGTGGACTCGTACACCGATAAACTCATCTTT. Its translation: CALGGRPSLKTVDSYTDKLIF.

The sample holds a few counts of this clone. The amino acid sequence in TCRdb belongs to a much larger clone and departs from this DNA's translation at residue 4, likely a sequencing read error; the sequence shown is translated from the DNA. The rearrangement links TRDV2 to TRDJ2, with a weak D call TRDD3 (6 bases). The germline gives CDR1 GEAIGNYY, CDR2 EKD. This CDR3 contains 14 residues. Trimming stripped 4 bases from V and 4 bases from J, with 12 bases between. The CDR3 loop reads CACEDGGPTAQLFF. For the CDR3, the DNA is TGTGCCTGTGAGGATGGGGGGCCGACAGCACAACTCTTCTTT.

The table lists this clone with a few counts. A far larger clone is one nucleotide away, so this likely arose from a read error. This same CDR3 is encoded by further DNA sequences in the sample. The rearrangement links TRDV2 to TRDJ1; 8 positions agree with TRDD3. TCRdb gives no J gene; it was assigned here by matching the DNA to germline. The CDR3 length is 22 residues. Per the germline V gene, CDR1 is GEAIGNYY and CDR2 is EKD. Trimming took 0 bases from V and 0 from J; bases not matched to a gene: 23. The CDR3 DNA reads TGTGCCTGTGACACCGACGAGGGAAGTCAGAGTACTGGGGGGGCCTACACCGATAAACTCATCTTT. This translates into CACDTDEGSQSTGGAYTDKLIF.

This clone was detected ten times or more. The V and J genes are TRDV1 and TRDJ1; a possible D gene is TRDD2 (6 bases). Trimming shortened V by 3 bases and J by 2 bases, and 22 bases separated the two germline ends. Germline-derived CDR1 and CDR2 are TSWWSYY and QGS. This CDR3 is built from 18 residues. The CDR3 here is CALGEGPTPPLPTDKLIF. In DNA, the CDR3 is TGTGCTCTTGGGGAGGGTCCTACACCGCCCCTCCCGACCGATAAACTCATCTTT.

This clone was counted between two and nine times. TCRdb shows a much larger clone's protein in place of this DNA's translation, and the two differ at residue 7, likely through a read error; the protein shown is translated from the DNA. This chain joins TRDV1 and TRDJ1, with D perhaps matching TRDD2 (5 bases). The J gene, left out of TCRdb, was set here by checking the DNA against germline. Between the trimmed V and J ends, which lost 1 base and 0 bases, there was a span of 18 bases. The CDR3 spans 18 residues. CDR1 is TSWWSYY and CDR2 is QGS in the germline V gene. CDR3 loop: CALGEPTSQGGYTDKLIF. CDR3 in DNA: TGTGCTCTTGGGGAACCTACTTCCCAGGGCGGGTACACCGATAAACTCATCTTT.

This clone has just a few counts. With a far larger clone one base away, a read error is the likely cause. This rearrangement joins TRDV1 to TRDJ1; possible D gene TRDD3, 5 bases. Because TCRdb records no J gene, it was assigned here through a match of the DNA to germline. Germline values: CDR1 TSWWSYY, CDR2 QGS. The CDR3 has 15 residues. CDR3 sequence: CALGEGGGPTDKLIF. In DNA form, the CDR3 reads TGTGCTCTCGGGGAAGGCGGGGGCCCCACCGATAAACTCATCTTT.

This chain links TRDV1 with TRDJ1, with 9 bases identical to TRDD2. The CDR3 length is 22 residues. Germline CDR1 TSWWSYY, CDR2 QGS. V was pared by 3 bases and J by 0 bases, with 23 bases of the junction left unmatched. The CDR3 spells CALGDPPLPTVMPHEYTDKLIF. DNA of the CDR3: TGTGCTCTTGGGGATCCCCCCCTTCCTACGGTCATGCCCCACGAGTACACCGATAAACTCATCTTT.

Turning to this clone: The protein held in TCRdb is that of a much larger clone and does not match this DNA's translation at residue 19, likely because of a read error; the protein shown is translated from the DNA. The CDR3 DNA follows: TGTGCCTGTGACCCCGTAAAAGGACCATTCCCGCGTACTGGGCGGAAGGAGGTCGGTAAACTCATCTTT. This sequence encodes CACDPVKGPFPRTGRKEVGKLIF. V and J are TRDV2 and TRDJ1; tentative D call: TRDD3 (6 bases). The J gene comes from matching the DNA to germline here; TCRdb lacks it. V lost 3 bases, J lost 7 bases, and 44 bases lay in between. Germline CDR1 GEAIGNYY, CDR2 EKD. The CDR3 length is 23 residues.

Comment on this clone: This is likely an artifact of a read error, given a far larger clone one base away. At the DNA level, this CDR3 is encoded by other sequences in the same sample as well. The chain has TRDV1 and TRDJ3; 10 nucleotides line up with TRDD3. The J gene, left out of TCRdb, was set here by checking the DNA against germline. Germline assignment: CDR1 TSWWSYY and CDR2 QGS. The CDR3 length is 20 residues. Germline trimming cut 5 bases from V and 0 bases from J; bases unmatched to any gene: 10. The CDR3: CALGKGVLGDYSWDTRQMFF. The CDR3 DNA reads TGTGCTCTTGGGAAGGGGGTACTGGGGGATTACTCCTGGGACACCCGACAGATGTTTTTC.

This clone was counted a few times. The chain recombines TRDV1 with TRDJ1; TRDD3 aligns across 9 bases. Germline V gene data show CDR1 as TSWWSYY and CDR2 as QGS. Losses at the gene ends were 1 base for V and 4 bases for J; bases not matched to a gene: 22. The CDR3 is made up of 21 amino acids. As DNA, the CDR3 is TGTGCTCTTGGGGAACACACATCGAATCTTATACTGGGGGACTACAACGATAAACTCATCTTT. Translated, it gives CALGEHTSNLILGDYNDKLIF.

Of note for this clone: TCRdb has a much larger clone's protein, which differs at residue 10 from the translation of this DNA, likely because of a read error; what is shown is the protein translated from the DNA. The chain uses TRDV3 and TRDJ1, with 8 bases aligning to TRDD3. CDR3 length equals 15 residues. Germline values: CDR1 TVYSNPD, CDR2 GDNSRS (reference sequence). The trim removed 5 bases at V and 7 bases at J, leaving 18 bases unmatched. The CDR3 loop reads CAAPNRPLGGSKLIF. Written as DNA, the CDR3 is TGTGCCGCCCCCAATCGCCCACTGGGGGGGAGTAAACTCATCTTT.

This clone was counted between two and nine times. The gene calls are TRDV1 and TRDJ2; 11 positions match TRDD3. TCRdb lists no J gene, so it was determined here by aligning the DNA to germline. The CDR3 has 23 residues. V was pared by 0 bases and J by 0 bases, with 18 bases of the junction left unmatched. Germline CDR1 TSWWSYY, CDR2 QGS. CDR3 coding DNA: TGTGCTCTTGGGGAACTATGGCGAAGGGGTGGGGGATACGTGGGACCTTTGACAGCACAACTCTTCTTT. This codes for CALGELWRRGGGYVGPLTAQLFF.

Only a few counts were recorded for this clone. TCRdb's protein, taken from a much larger clone, differs from this DNA's translation at residue 13, likely owing to a read error; the protein displayed comes from the DNA. The chain uses TRDV1 and TRDJ1; 7 bases map to TRDD2. The J segment lost 2 bases and the V segment lost 0 bases, leaving 24 bases of the junction unmatched. The CDR3 is made up of 22 amino acids. Per germline, CDR1 TSWWSYY and CDR2 QGS. CDR3 in amino acids: CALGELHTTRLPSFSFTDKLIF. CDR3 nucleotides: TGTGCTCTTGGGGAACTGCATACCACCCGCCTTCCTTCTTTCAGTTTTACCGATAAACTCATCTTT.

This clone was detected only a few times. One base separates it from a far larger clone, so it is likely a read error. This sample also contains other DNA sequences that code for the same CDR3. V and J are TRDV1 and TRDJ1; 12 nucleotides match TRDD3. The J gene was missing in TCRdb and was found by matching the end of the DNA to germline. This CDR3 spans 23 amino acids. Unmatched junction bases numbered 29, after V lost 5 bases and J lost 4 bases. The V gene's germline CDR1 is TSWWSYY and CDR2 QGS. CDR3 bases: TGTGCTCTTGGGTCTTCTTCCTATATAGGGTTGGGGGCTGGGGGATACGTCCGCGATAAACTCATCTTT. It is translated as CALGSSSYIGLGAGGYVRDKLIF.

The V gene is TRDV1, the J gene TRDJ1, with 8 positions matching TRDD3. Since TCRdb gives no J gene, matching the DNA to germline was used here to assign it. The CDR3 loop spans 16 amino acids. Germline V gene data show CDR1 as TSWWSYY and CDR2 as QGS. CDR3 in DNA: TGTGCCCTCGCAGGGGGGATAGACAAATTAGCCGATAAACTCATCTTT. Amino acids: CALAGGIDKLADKLIF.

This clone was picked up a small number of times. This DNA's translation and the protein TCRdb lists, from a much larger clone, do not match at residue 10, likely due to a read error; the protein shown is translated from the DNA. The chain employs TRDV2 and TRDJ1, with 7 bases matching TRDD3. TCRdb supplies no J gene; here it was assigned by aligning the nucleotide sequence to germline. There are 21 residues in the CDR3. From germline, CDR1 is GEAIGNYY and CDR2 EKD. J lost 2 bases, V lost 0 bases, and 23 bases had no gene match. CDR3 protein: CACDTGGSSRRTGIRTDKLIF. The CDR3 region has the DNA TGTGCCTGTGACACCGGGGGATCTTCGAGGCGTACTGGGATCCGAACCGATAAACTCATCTTT.

This clone was observed a few times. The protein that TCRdb holds for this DNA derives from a much larger clone and differs from the translated DNA at residue 15, which likely indicates a read error; the protein shown here is translated from the DNA. The V gene is TRDV1, but the J gene lacks a call; the D call in the table, TRDD3, was not verified against the DNA. The CDR3 is 16 residues long. CDR1 and CDR2 (germline): TSWWSYY, QGS. The CDR3 DNA reads TGTGCTCTTGTGTTCGGCCCCCTGGGGGATATCTCTAAACTCACCTTT. As protein: CALVFGPLGDISKLTF.

This clone occurred a few times. TCRdb assigns this DNA the protein of a much larger clone, which departs from its translation at residue 13; this likely reflects a read error, and the protein shown comes from translating the DNA. The chain joins TRDV2 to TRDJ2, with 9 bases aligning to TRDD3. Germline assignment: CDR1 GEAIGNYY and CDR2 EKD. With V trimmed by 3 bases and J by 2 bases, 18 bases remained unmatched. CDR3 size: 20 residues. This CDR3 is CACDEGPTVLGENLTAQLFF. CDR3 in DNA: TGTGCCTGTGACGAGGGTCCTACTGTACTGGGGGAGAACTTGACAGCACAACTCTTCTTT.

The table lists this clone with many counts. TCRdb shows a much larger clone's protein in place of this DNA's translation, and the two differ at residue 6, likely through a read error; the protein shown is translated from the DNA. This chain connects TRDV2 to TRDJ1; 12 bases align to TRDD3. CDR1 and CDR2 (germline): GEAIGNYY, EKD. The CDR3 totals 20 residues. V shed 0 bases, J shed 2 bases, and the junction held 15 bases outside the gene matches. In DNA form, the CDR3 reads TGTGCCTGTGACACCCCTACTGGGGGATACCCCGACAGAATGACCGATAAACTCATCTTT. Residues: CACDTPTGGYPDRMTDKLIF.

This clone was seen more than once but under ten times. The protein held in TCRdb is that of a much larger clone and does not match this DNA's translation at residue 11, likely because of a read error; the protein shown is translated from the DNA. The rearrangement uses TRDV2 and TRDJ1; possibly TRDD3 for D (6 bases). The CDR3 spans 19 residues. V gave up 0 bases and J gave up 2 bases, with 24 bases separating them. Germline V gene data show CDR1 as GEAIGNYY and CDR2 as EKD. In nucleotides, the CDR3 is TGTGCCTGTGACACCTTATTCGGGGGGACGCCAGAGGGGACCGATAAACTCATCTTT. Its translation is CACDTLFGGTPEGTDKLIF.